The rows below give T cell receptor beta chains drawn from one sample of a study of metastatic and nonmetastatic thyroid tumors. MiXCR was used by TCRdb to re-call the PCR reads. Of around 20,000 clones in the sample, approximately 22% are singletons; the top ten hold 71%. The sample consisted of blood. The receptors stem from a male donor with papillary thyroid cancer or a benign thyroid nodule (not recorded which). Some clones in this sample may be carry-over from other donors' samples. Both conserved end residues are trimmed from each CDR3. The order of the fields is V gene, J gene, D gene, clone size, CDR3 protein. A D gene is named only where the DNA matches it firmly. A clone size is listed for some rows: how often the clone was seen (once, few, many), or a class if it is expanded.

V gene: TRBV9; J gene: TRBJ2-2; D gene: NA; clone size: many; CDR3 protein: ASSGVVGELF
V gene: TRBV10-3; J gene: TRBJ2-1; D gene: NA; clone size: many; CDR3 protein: AISDRSSGDYNEQF
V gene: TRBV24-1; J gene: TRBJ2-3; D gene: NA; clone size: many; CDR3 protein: ATSDPSTDTQY
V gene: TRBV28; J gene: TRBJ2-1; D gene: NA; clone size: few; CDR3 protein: ASGIGGPYNEQF
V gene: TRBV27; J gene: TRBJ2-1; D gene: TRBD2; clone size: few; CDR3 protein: ASTSRREGYEQF
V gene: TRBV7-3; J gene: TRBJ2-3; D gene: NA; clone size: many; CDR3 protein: ASSFVAGLSTDTQY
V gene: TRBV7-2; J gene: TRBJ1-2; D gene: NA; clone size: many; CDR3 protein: ASSLDYQGNRGYT
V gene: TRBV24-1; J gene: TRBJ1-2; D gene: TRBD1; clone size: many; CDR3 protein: ATSDAARGTDGYT
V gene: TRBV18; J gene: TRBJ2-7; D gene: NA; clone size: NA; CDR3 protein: ASSSNGGSWYEQY
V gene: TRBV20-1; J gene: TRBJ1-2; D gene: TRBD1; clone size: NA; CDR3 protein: SARHETGGWGYT
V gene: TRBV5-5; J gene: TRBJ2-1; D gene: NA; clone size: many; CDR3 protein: ASSLLTISYNEQF
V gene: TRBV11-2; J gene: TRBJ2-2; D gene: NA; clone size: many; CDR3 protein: ASSLVVGVTGELF
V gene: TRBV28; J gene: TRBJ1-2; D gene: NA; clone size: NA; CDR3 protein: ASNRQATVYGYT
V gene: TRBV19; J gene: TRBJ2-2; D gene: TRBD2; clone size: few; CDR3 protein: ASRGLAGAGELF